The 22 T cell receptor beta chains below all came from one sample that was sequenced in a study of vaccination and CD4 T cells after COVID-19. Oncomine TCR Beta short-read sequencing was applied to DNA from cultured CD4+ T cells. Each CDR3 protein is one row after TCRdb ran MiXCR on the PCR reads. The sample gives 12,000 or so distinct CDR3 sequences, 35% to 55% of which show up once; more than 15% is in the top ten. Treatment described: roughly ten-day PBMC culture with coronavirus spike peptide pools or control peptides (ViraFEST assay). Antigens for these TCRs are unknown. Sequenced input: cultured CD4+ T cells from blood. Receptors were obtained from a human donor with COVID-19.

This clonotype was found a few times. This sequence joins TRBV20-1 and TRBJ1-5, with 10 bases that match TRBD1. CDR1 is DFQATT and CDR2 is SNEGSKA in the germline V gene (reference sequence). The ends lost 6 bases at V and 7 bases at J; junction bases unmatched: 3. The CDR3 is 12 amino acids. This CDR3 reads CSAGDRGQPQHF. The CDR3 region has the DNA TGCAGTGCCGGGGACAGGGGACAGCCCCAGCATTTT.

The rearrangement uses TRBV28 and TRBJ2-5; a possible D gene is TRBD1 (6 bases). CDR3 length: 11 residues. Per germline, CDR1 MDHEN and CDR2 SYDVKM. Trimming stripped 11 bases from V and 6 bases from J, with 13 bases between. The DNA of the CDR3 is TGTGCCGGGGGCCTTGGACAGACCCAGTACTTC. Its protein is CAGGLGQTQYF.

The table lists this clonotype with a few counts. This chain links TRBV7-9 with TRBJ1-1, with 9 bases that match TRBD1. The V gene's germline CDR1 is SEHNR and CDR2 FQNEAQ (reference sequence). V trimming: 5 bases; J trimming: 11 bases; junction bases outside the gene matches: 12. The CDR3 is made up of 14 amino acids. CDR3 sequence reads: CASSPGGTGIEAFF. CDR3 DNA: TGTGCCAGCAGCCCCGGCGGGACAGGGATTGAGGCTTTCTTT.

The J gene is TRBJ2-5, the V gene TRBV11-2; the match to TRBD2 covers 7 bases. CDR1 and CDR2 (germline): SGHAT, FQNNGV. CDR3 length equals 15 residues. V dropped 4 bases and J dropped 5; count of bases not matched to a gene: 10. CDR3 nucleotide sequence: TGTGCCAGCAGCTCCGCTGGACTAGTCCGGGAGACCCAGTACTTC. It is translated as CASSSAGLVRETQYF.

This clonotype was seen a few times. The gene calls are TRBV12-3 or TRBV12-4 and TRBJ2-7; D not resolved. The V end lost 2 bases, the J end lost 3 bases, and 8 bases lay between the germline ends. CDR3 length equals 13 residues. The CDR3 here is CASSLPPHYEQYF. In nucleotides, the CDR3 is TGTGCCAGCAGTTTACCCCCACACTACGAGCAGTACTTC.

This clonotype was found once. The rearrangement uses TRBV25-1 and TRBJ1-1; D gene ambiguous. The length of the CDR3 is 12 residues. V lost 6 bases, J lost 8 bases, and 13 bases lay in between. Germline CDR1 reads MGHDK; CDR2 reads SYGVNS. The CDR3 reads CASSPGGPEAFF. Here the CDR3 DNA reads TGTGCCAGCAGCCCAGGCGGGCCAGAAGCTTTCTTT. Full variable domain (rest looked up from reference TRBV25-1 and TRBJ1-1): EADIYQTPRYLVIGTGKKITLECSQTMGHDKMYWYQQDPGMELHLIHYSYGVNSTEKGDLSSESTVSRIRTEHFPLTLESARPSHTSQYLCASSPGGPEAFFGQGTRLTVV.

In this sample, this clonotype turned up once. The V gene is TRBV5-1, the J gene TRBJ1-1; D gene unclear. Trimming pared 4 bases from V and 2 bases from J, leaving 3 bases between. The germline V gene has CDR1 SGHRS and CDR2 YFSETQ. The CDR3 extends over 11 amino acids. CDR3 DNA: TGCGCCAGCAGCGGTAACACTGAAGCTTTCTTT. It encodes CASSGNTEAFF. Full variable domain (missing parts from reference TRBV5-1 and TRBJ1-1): KAGVTQTPRYLIKTRGQQVTLSCSPISGHRSVSWYQQTPGQGLQFLFEYFSETQRNKGNFPGRFSGRQFSNSRSEMNVSTLELGDSALYLCASSGNTEAFFGQGTRLTVV.

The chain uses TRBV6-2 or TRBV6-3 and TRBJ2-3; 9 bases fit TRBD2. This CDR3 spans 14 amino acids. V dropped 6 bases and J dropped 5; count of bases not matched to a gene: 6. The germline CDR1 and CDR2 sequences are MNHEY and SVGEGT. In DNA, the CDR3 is TGTGCCAGCAGGCGCCTAGCGGGGATAGATACGCAGTATTTT. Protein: CASRRLAGIDTQYF.

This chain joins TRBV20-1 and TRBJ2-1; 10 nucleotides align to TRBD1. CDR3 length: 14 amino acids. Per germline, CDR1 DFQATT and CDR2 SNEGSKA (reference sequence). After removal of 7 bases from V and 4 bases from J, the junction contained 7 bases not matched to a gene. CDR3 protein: CSVNRDRGYNEQFF. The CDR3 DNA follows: TGCAGTGTGAACCGGGACAGGGGTTACAATGAGCAGTTCTTC.

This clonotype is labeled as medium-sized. DNA of the CDR3: TGTGCCACCAGCTGGGACAGGGGGAATGGAAACACCATATATTTT. Translated, it gives CATSWDRGNGNTIYF. The chain recombines TRBV15 with TRBJ1-3, with TRBD1 identical over 11 bases. V lost 5 bases, J lost 3 bases, and 3 bases stayed unmatched. CDR3 length: 15 amino acids. Germline V gene lookup returns CDR1 LNHNV and CDR2 YYDKDF (reference sequence).

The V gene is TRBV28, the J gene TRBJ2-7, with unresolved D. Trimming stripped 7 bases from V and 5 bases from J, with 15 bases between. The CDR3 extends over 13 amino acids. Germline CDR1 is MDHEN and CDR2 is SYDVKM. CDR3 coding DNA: TGTGCCAGCACACTGGCCCCGCCCCACGAGCAGTACTTC. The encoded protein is CASTLAPPHEQYF.

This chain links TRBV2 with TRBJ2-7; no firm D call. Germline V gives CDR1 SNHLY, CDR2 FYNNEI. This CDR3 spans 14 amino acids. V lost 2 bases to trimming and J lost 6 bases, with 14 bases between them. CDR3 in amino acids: CASSELGAASEQYF. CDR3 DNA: TGTGCCAGCAGTGAATTGGGTGCCGCCTCCGAGCAGTACTTC.

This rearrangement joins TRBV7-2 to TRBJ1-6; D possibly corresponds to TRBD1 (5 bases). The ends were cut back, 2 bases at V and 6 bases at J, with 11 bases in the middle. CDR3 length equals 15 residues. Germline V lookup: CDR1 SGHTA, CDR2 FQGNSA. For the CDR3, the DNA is TGTGCCAGCAGCTTAAAGGCAGGGAGTAATTCACCCCTCCACTTT. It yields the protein CASSLKAGSNSPLHF.

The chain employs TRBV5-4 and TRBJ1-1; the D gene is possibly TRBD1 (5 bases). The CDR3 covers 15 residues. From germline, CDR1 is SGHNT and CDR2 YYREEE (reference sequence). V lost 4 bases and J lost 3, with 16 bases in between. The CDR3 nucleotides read TGTGCCAGCAGCCATGAAGGTGGGGGTTACACTGAAGCTTTCTTT. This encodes CASSHEGGGYTEAFF.

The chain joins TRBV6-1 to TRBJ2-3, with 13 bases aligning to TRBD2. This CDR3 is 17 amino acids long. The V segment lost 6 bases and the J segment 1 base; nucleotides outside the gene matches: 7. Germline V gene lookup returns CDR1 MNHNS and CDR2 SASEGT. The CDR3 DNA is TGTGCCAGCAGGGTTCGGACTAGCGGGGGAGGCACAGATACGCAGTATTTT. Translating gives CASRVRTSGGGTDTQYF.

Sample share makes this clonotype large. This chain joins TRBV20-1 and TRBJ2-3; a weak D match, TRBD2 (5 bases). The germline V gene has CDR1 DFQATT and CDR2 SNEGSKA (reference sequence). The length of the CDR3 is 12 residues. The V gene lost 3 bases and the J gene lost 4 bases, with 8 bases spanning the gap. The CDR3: CSARDSPDTQYF. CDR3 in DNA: TGCAGTGCTAGGGACTCCCCAGATACGCAGTATTTT.

CDR3 bases: TGTGCCAGCAGCCAATCAGGGGGGAAGAATCAGCCCCAGCATTTT. Translated: CASSQSGGKNQPQHF. V usage is TRBV3-1 and J usage is TRBJ1-5; TRBD1 agrees at 7 bases. The germline CDR1 and CDR2 sequences are LGHDT and YNNKEL (reference sequence). Germline trimming cut 2 bases from V and 4 bases from J; bases unmatched to any gene: 5. The CDR3 is 15 residues long.

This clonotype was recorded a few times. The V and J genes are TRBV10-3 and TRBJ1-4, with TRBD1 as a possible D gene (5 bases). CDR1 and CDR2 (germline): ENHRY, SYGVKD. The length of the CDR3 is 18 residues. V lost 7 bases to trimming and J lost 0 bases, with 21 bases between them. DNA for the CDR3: TGTGCCATCACTACCTCAGACAGCTACAAAGCAACTAATGAAAAACTGTTTTTT. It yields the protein CAITTSDSYKATNEKLFF.

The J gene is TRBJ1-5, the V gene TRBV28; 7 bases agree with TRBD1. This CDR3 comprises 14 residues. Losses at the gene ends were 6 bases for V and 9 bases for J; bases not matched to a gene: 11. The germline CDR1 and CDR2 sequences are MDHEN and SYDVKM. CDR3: CASSRASRGLPQHF. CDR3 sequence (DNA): TGTGCCAGCAGCAGGGCCTCAAGGGGGCTGCCCCAGCATTTT.

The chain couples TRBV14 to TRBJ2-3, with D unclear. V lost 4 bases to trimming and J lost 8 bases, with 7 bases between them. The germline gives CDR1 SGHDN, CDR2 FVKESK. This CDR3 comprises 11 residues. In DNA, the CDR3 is TGTGCCAGCAGCCTGAGGAGTACGCAGTATTTT. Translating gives CASSLRSTQYF.

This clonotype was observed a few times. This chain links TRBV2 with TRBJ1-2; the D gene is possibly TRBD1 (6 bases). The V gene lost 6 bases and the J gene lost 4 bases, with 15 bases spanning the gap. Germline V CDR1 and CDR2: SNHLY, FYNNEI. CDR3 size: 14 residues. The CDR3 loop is CASSGDTGIYGYTF. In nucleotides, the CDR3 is TGTGCCAGCAGCGGTGATACAGGGATCTATGGCTACACCTTC. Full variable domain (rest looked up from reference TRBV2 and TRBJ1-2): EPEVTQTPSHQVTQMGQEVILRCVPISNHLYFYWYRQILGQKVEFLVSFYNNEISEKSEIFDDQFSVERPDGSNFTLKIRSTKLEDSAMYFCASSGDTGIYGYTFGSGTRLTVV.

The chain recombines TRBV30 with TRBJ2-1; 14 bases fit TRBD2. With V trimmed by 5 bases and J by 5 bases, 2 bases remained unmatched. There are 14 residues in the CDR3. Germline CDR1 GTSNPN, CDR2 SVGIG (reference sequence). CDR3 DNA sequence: TGTGCCTGGGCGGGACTAGCGGGGGACAATGAGCAGTTCTTC. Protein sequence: CAWAGLAGDNEQFF. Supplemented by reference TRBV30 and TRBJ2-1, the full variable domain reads SQTIHQWPATLVQPVGSPLSLECTVEGTSNPNLYWYRQAAGRGLQLLFYSVGIGQISSEVPQNLSASRPQDRQFILSSKKLLLSDSGFYLCAWAGLAGDNEQFFGPGTRLTVL.